These 13 T cell receptor beta chains came from one sample sequenced in a study of OX40 agonist ivuxolimab in advanced cancers. Here immunoSEQ multiplex PCR was the method, and the copy in TCRdb shows in-frame clones only, minus some. The sample comprises 55,000 to 75,000 clones, approximately 86% of which are singletons, and approximately 6% rests with the top ten. Sequenced here: CD4+ or CD8+ T cells sorted from blood, sampled in a trial of the OX40 agonist ivuxolimab. These receptor sequences come from an adult with an advanced solid tumor such as melanoma, head and neck, liver or kidney cancer.

This chain uses TRBV10-3 with TRBJ2-3, with a possible D match to TRBD2 (6 bases). CDR1 is ENHRY, CDR2 SYGVKD, per germline. CDR3 length: 18 residues. The V and J ends lost 3 bases and 2 bases respectively, with 21 bases between them. CDR3 residues: CAISDPSLRRGPTDTQYF. The CDR3 DNA reads as TGTGCCATCAGTGACCCCTCCCTTAGGCGGGGCCCCACAGATACGCAGTATTTT.

The rearrangement joins TRBV10-2 to TRBJ1-1; D is ambiguous. With 4 bases removed from V and 5 bases from J, the gap between germline ends came to 14 bases. The length of the CDR3 is 14 residues. CDR1 is WSHSY, CDR2 SAAADI, per germline. CDR3 loop: CASSASRELTEAFF. The CDR3, as DNA: TGCGCCAGCAGTGCCTCCCGGGAGTTGACTGAAGCTTTCTTT.

The gene calls are TRBV27 and TRBJ2-1; maybe TRBD2 (5 bases). V gave up 3 bases and J gave up 4 bases, with 10 bases separating them. There are 14 residues in the CDR3. Germline-derived CDR1 and CDR2 are MNHEY and SMNVEV (reference sequence). The CDR3 spells CASSFASKYNEQFF. The CDR3, as DNA: TGTGCCAGCAGTTTTGCTAGCAAATACAATGAGCAGTTCTTC.

Note on this clone: At the DNA level, this CDR3 is encoded by other sequences in the same sample as well. V is TRBV28 and J is TRBJ2-4; no clear D gene. The germline V and J ends were trimmed by 3 bases and 0 bases, with 6 bases remaining between them. Germline values: CDR1 MDHEN, CDR2 SYDVKM. CDR3 length equals 14 residues. This CDR3 reads CASSLAGAKNIQYF. CDR3 sequence (DNA): TGTGCCAGCAGTTTGGCTGGAGCCAAAAACATTCAGTACTTC.

This sequence joins TRBV2 and TRBJ2-1; TRBD2 is a possible D gene (6 bases). This CDR3 is 17 amino acids long. Per germline, CDR1 SNHLY and CDR2 FYNNEI. The germline V and J ends were trimmed by 2 bases and 0 bases, with 14 bases remaining between them. The CDR3 region is CASSERETISSYNEQFF. DNA for the CDR3: TGTGCCAGCAGTGAACGGGAGACGATTAGCTCCTACAATGAGCAGTTCTTC.

The chain links TRBV11-2 to TRBJ1-1; D not resolved. Germline V gene data show CDR1 as SGHAT and CDR2 as FQNNGV. V shed 5 bases and J shed 1 base, with 11 bases lying between them. The CDR3 extends over 14 amino acids. CDR3 sequence: CASSLRTGNTEAFF. CDR3 DNA sequence: TGTGCCAGCAGCCTACGAACGGGGAACACTGAAGCTTTCTTT.

DNA for the CDR3: TGTGCCAGCAGTTTCTATCACGTCATGGGGGCCAACGTCCTGACTTTC. Amino acids: CASSFYHVMGANVLTF. J is TRBJ2-6 and V is TRBV28; unclear D gene. V was trimmed by 3 bases and J by 4 bases, leaving 13 bases between them. The CDR3 runs 16 residues. From germline, CDR1 is MDHEN and CDR2 SYDVKM.

The chain carries TRBV28 and TRBJ2-5, with 7 positions matching TRBD1. J lost 1 base, V lost 8 bases, and 10 bases had no gene match. Per the germline V gene, CDR1 is MDHEN and CDR2 is SYDVKM. This CDR3 comprises 15 residues. The CDR3 DNA sequence: TGTGCCAGCGTGGACAGGTTGAGGATCCAAGAGACCCAGTACTTC. This gives the protein CASVDRLRIQETQYF.

This clone has just one count. The gene calls are TRBV4-1 and TRBJ2-1; 9 bases map to TRBD2. The CDR3 contains 16 residues. Germline CDR1 and CDR2: MGHRA and YSYEKL. V shed 1 base, J shed 7 bases, and the junction held 8 bases outside the gene matches. CDR3 region: CASSQVAGGRGNEQFF. CDR3 sequence (DNA): TGCGCCAGCAGCCAAGTGGCGGGGGGGCGGGGGAATGAGCAGTTCTTC.

The chain couples TRBV28 to TRBJ2-7, with D maybe TRBD1 (6 bases). The CDR3 loop spans 22 amino acids. Per the germline V gene, CDR1 is MDHEN and CDR2 is SYDVKM. V was trimmed by 3 bases and J by 2 bases, leaving 35 bases between them. Written as DNA, the CDR3 is TGTGCCAGCAGTTTTGGCTTAGAGACATACCGCTACACTGACAGGTCCGCCTACGAGCAGTACTTC. Translated, it gives CASSFGLETYRYTDRSAYEQYF.

V and J are TRBV19 and TRBJ1-2; D is possibly TRBD1 (6 bases). Germline CDR1 LNHDA, CDR2 SQIVND (reference sequence). The CDR3 is 15 residues long. Trimming removed 3 bases from V and 3 bases from J, with 14 bases in between. The DNA of the CDR3 is TGTGCCAGTAGTATGCTCGGGGGCAAGGACTATGGCTACACCTTC. It is translated as CASSMLGGKDYGYTF.

The chain combines TRBV5-1 with TRBJ2-7; D is undetermined. This CDR3 has 15 residues. From germline, CDR1 is SGHRS and CDR2 YFSETQ. The V end was cut by 0 bases, the J end by 0 bases, with 10 bases between. CDR3 protein: CASSLGGSGSYEQYV. The DNA for the CDR3 is TGCGCCAGCAGCTTGGGAGGTTCGGGCTCCTACGAGCAGTACGTC.

This chain connects TRBV18 to TRBJ1-4; TRBD1 aligns across 9 bases. The junction had 10 bases not matched to a gene; V was cut back by 4 bases and J by 7 bases. The germline V gene has CDR1 KGHSH and CDR2 LQKENI. The CDR3 covers 16 residues. The CDR3 sequence: CASSQPGQGWTEKLFF. The CDR3 coding sequence is TGTGCCAGCTCACAGCCGGGACAGGGTTGGACTGAAAAACTGTTTTTT. Combining the CDR3 with reference TRBV18 and TRBJ1-4 gives the whole variable domain NAGVMQNPRHLVRRRGQEARLRCSPMKGHSHVYWYRQLPEEGLKFMVYLQKENIIDESGMPKERFSAEFPKEGPSILRIQQVVRGDSAAYFCASSQPGQGWTEKLFFGSGTQLSVL.